This TCR beta chain stems from a study of vaccination and CD4 T cells after COVID-19. Study-level background: Median time from second vaccine dose to sampling was approximately 69 days (14 to 241).

The Oncomine TCR Beta short-read assay sequenced DNA from cultured CD4+ T cells. TCRdb processed the PCR reads anew with MiXCR; each CDR3 protein has one entry. The sample carries about 12,000 distinct CDR3 sequences, 76% recorded once. V shed 3 bases, J shed 8 bases, and the junction held 16 bases outside the gene matches. The CDR3 is 16 residues long. The germline V gene encodes CDR1 DFQATT and CDR2 SNEGSKA (reference sequence). Treatment: 10-day PBMC culture with coronavirus spike peptide pools or control peptides (ViraFEST assay). This clonotype occurred a few times. Its antigen is undetermined. The chain employs TRBV20-1 and TRBJ1-2, with 9 bases that match TRBD1. The sequence came from a human donor who had recovered from COVID-19. The sequenced sample was CD4+ T cells from blood, cultured in vitro. The CDR3 coding sequence is TGCAGTGCTAGGGTCCGGGAAACAGGGGGCGCGCGGGGCTACACCTTC. Translation gives CSARVRETGGARGYTF.